The rows below give T cell receptor beta chains drawn from one sample of a study of control samples from healthy donors and cancer patients. Sequencing was performed with immunoSEQ multiplex PCR; in TCRdb, only in-frame clones are kept and a portion is missing. The sample yields 120,000 or so clones, 85% to 95% seen once. The sequencing input was PBMCs. The receptor set was obtained from a man between 50 and 59 years old with head and neck cancer. The CDR3 runs from the conserved cysteine through the conserved F or W. The D gene is left open where the match is weak. Clone size is not always given. Where it is, it says once, few, many or a class for expanded clones.

TGTGCCAGCAGCACACAGGGGTCCTCCTACAATGAGCAGTTCTTC	CASSTQGSSYNEQFF	TRBJ2-1	-	15	TRBV11-2	TRBD1
TGTGCCAGCAGCCAAGTCTTCAGCACAGATACGCAGTATTTT	CASSQVFSTDTQYF	TRBJ2-3	-	14	TRBV3-1/TRBV3-2	-
TGTGCCAGCAGCTCCTTCAGGCTAGCGGGGGGTAGCACAGATACGCAGTATTTT	CASSSFRLAGGSTDTQYF	TRBJ2-3	few	18	TRBV7-9	TRBD2
TGTGCCAGTAGTATTGGACGCGGGACCGAGCAGTACTTC	CASSIGRGTEQYF	TRBJ2-7	-	13	TRBV19	-
TGTGCCAGCTCATCCGGACAGGGGAACGAGCAGTACTTC	CASSSGQGNEQYF	TRBJ2-7	-	13	TRBV18	TRBD1
TGTGCCAGCAGCTTAGACGTTGTCTCACCCCTCCACTTT	CASSLDVVSPLHF	TRBJ1-6	-	13	TRBV7-3	-
TGTGCCACCAGTGATTTCGCATCGCCGGCTGTCGACACTGAAGCTTTCTTT	CATSDFASPAVDTEAFF	TRBJ1-1	-	17	TRBV24-1	-
TGCGCCAGCAGCTTTAACACCGGGGAGCTGTTTTTT	CASSFNTGELFF	TRBJ2-2	-	12	TRBV5-1	-
TGTGCCAGCACCGACGGTAATCAGCCCCAGCATTTT	CASTDGNQPQHF	TRBJ1-5	-	12	TRBV12-3/TRBV12-4	-
TGTGCCAGCAGCCAAGACATTACCCCAGGGGAGGGAGGCTATGGCTACACCTTC	CASSQDITPGEGGYGYTF	TRBJ1-2	once	18	TRBV4-2	-
TGTGCCAGCAGAACTCAGGGGGCGCGCACTGAAGCTTTCTTT	CASRTQGARTEAFF	TRBJ1-1	-	14	TRBV18	TRBD1
TGCACCAGCAGCCAAGATGGGCGGGGTCTCTACGAGCAGTACTTC	CTSSQDGRGLYEQYF	TRBJ2-7	-	15	TRBV1	-
TGTGCCAGCAGCCTTAGGACAGGGGCAAATGAAAAACTGTTTTTT	CASSLRTGANEKLFF	TRBJ1-4	-	15	TRBV7-2	TRBD1
TGTGCCAGCAGCTTTACTAGCGGGGGTACAGATACGCAGTATTTT	CASSFTSGGTDTQYF	TRBJ2-3	-	15	TRBV9	TRBD2
TGTGCCAGCAGTCCATCCGGGGGGCACGGCACCGGGGAGCTGTTTTTT	CASSPSGGHGTGELFF	TRBJ2-2	once	16	TRBV6-2/TRBV6-3	-
TGTGCCAGCAGCTTGCTTGCAGTCAACACCGGGGAGCTGTTTTTT	CASSLLAVNTGELFF	TRBJ2-2	-	15	TRBV5-5	-
TGTGCCAGCAGCCCCTACGTCGCGGGGGGGCTACACTTC	CASSPYVAGGLHF	TRBJ2-7	-	13	TRBV7-2	TRBD2
TGCGCCAGCAGCTTACCACCCCGGTGGACCCAGTACTTC	CASSLPPRWTQYF	TRBJ2-5	-	13	TRBV5-1	-
TGTGCCAGCAGCCCAGGGTGGGAGAAGGTGCAGTACTTC	CASSPGWEKVQYF	TRBJ2-7	-	13	TRBV5-4	-
TGTGCCAGCAGTGACACTAGCGGGGCGGCCCTGTCAACCAAATACGAGCAGTACTTC	CASSDTSGAALSTKYEQYF	TRBJ2-7	-	19	TRBV6-1	TRBD2
TGTGCCAGCTCACCGGGGAGGGGGTACGAGCAGTACTTC	CASSPGRGYEQYF	TRBJ2-7	-	13	TRBV18	-
TGTGCCAGCAGCTCAGATGATAATTCACCCCTCCACTTT	CASSSDDNSPLHF	TRBJ1-6	-	13	TRBV7-3	-
TGTGCCAGCAGCGTACAGGGGGGGCGAGGAAACACCATATATTTT	CASSVQGGRGNTIYF	TRBJ1-3	-	15	TRBV7-2	TRBD1
TGTGCCAGCAGCCGCCGACTAGCGGGGGCACAAGAGACCCAGTACTTC	CASSRRLAGAQETQYF	TRBJ2-5	once	16	TRBV7-8	TRBD2
TGTGCCAGCAGCGAAGAACATGGGCACACCATATATTTT	CASSEEHGHTIYF	TRBJ1-3	-	13	TRBV5-8	-
TGTGCCAGTAGTATAGGCCCCTTCACCGGGGCCAAAAACATTCAGTACTTC	CASSIGPFTGAKNIQYF	TRBJ2-4	-	17	TRBV19	-
TGCGCCAGCAGCTTGGATATAGGGGGAAGATCACCCCTCCACTTT	CASSLDIGGRSPLHF	TRBJ1-6	-	15	TRBV5-1	-
TGTGCCAGCAGTTCTCGGGGAGAGACCCAGTACTTC	CASSSRGETQYF	TRBJ2-5	-	12	TRBV6-2/TRBV6-3	-
TGTGCCAGCAGTTACGGAGACAGGAGCTCCTACGAGCAGTACTTC	CASSYGDRSSYEQYF	TRBJ2-7	-	15	TRBV6-6	-